The following is a TCR beta chain sequence with its context. Its specificity is unknown. The data stem from a study of shared clonotypes between healthy human individuals. Deep was the level at which the assay was run. Every immunoSEQ plate was one replicate of a subset's evenly spread DNA. Unsorted PBMC DNA went through sequencing on ten immunoSEQ deep assay plates. The data were produced by immunoSEQ multiplex PCR, yet TCRdb's version contains in-frame clones alone and is incomplete. The table lists some 92,000 clones, 40% to 55% of them singletons. Study-wide findings and caveats: The researchers took only blood, and tissue repertoires probably look different.

Trimming took 6 bases from V and 13 from J, leaving 21 bases between them. Germline lookup yields CDR1 SGHTA and CDR2 FQGNSA. This CDR3 contains 14 residues. The chain links TRBV7-2 to TRBJ2-2, with D possibly TRBD1 on 6 matching bases. Specimen: PBMCs. This clonotype originated in a woman between 40 and 50 years old in good health. Some clones in this sample may be carry-over from other donors' samples. Written as DNA, the CDR3 is TGTGCCAGCAGTCCGGGGTTGGGGGCGTCCGGGCTGTTTTTT. It yields the protein CASSPGLGASGLFF.